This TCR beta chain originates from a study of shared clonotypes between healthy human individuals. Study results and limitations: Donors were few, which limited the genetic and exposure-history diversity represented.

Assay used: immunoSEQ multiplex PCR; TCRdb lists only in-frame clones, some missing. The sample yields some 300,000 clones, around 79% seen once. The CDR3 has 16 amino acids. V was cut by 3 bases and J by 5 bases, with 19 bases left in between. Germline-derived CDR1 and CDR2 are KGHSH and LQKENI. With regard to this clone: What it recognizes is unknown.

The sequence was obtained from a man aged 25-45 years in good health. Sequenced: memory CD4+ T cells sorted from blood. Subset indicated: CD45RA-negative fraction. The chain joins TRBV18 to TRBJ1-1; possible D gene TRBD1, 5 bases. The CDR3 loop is CASSPPTAGVGTEAFF. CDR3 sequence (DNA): TGTGCCAGCTCACCCCCGACAGCGGGGGTAGGTACTGAAGCTTTCTTT.